Following are 8 T cell receptor beta chains from one sample sequenced in a study of T cells in Graves' hyperthyroidism and ophthalmopathy. Amplification targeted TCR beta CDR3 regions from RNA transcripts. HTBI primers drove first-round RT-PCR of the TCR CDR3. MiXCR, applied by TCRdb to the multiplex PCR reads, yields one record per CDR3 protein. The sample yields 400,000 to 550,000 distinct CDR3 sequences, roughly 14% seen once. Sample: blood. These receptors were collected from a woman younger than 30 with Graves' hyperthyroidism.

This clonotype has ten or more counts. The rearrangement joins TRBV27 to TRBJ2-7, with a weak D call TRBD1 (6 bases). Per germline, CDR1 MNHEY and CDR2 SMNVEV (reference sequence). V was cut by 2 bases and J by 3 bases, with 17 bases left in between. The CDR3 loop spans 16 amino acids. The CDR3 region is CASSLRRGSRGYEQYF. CDR3 DNA: TGTGCCAGCAGTTTACGCAGGGGAAGTCGGGGCTACGAGCAGTACTTC.

This clonotype was counted ten times or more. The chain joins TRBV3-1 to TRBJ1-2, with TRBD1 identical over 7 bases. The CDR3 contains 15 residues. The ends lost 5 bases at V and 5 bases at J; junction bases unmatched: 11. Germline assignment: CDR1 LGHDT and CDR2 YNNKEL (reference sequence). The CDR3 sequence: CASSDSATGKYGYTF. The CDR3 bases are TGTGCCAGCAGCGACTCCGCGACAGGGAAGTATGGCTACACCTTC.

This clonotype was seen repeatedly, ten times or more. The chain's CDR3 is CASSQDLIGFGELFF. The DNA for the CDR3 is TGTGCCAGCAGCCAAGATCTGATAGGGTTCGGGGAGCTGTTTTTT. V and J are TRBV14 and TRBJ2-2; the D is unclear. The ends were cut back, 0 bases at V and 7 bases at J, with 12 bases in the middle. In germline, CDR1 is SGHDN, CDR2 FVKESK. The CDR3 is 15 amino acids.

This clonotype was seen many times. This chain joins TRBV28 and TRBJ2-7, with 7 nucleotides matching TRBD2. This CDR3 comprises 13 residues. CDR1 is MDHEN and CDR2 is SYDVKM in the germline V gene. J was trimmed by 4 bases and V by 5 bases; bases with no gene match: 5. CDR3 coding DNA: TGTGCCAGCAGTCCCATCGGGGGGTACGAGCAGTACGTC. Translated, it gives CASSPIGGYEQYV.

The sample holds many counts of this clonotype. V gene TRBV11-3 combines with J gene TRBJ1-6; 10 bases agree with TRBD1. Germline V gene data show CDR1 as SGHNT and CDR2 as YENEEA. Germline trimming cut 4 bases from V and 10 bases from J; bases unmatched to any gene: 7. The CDR3 sequence is 15 residues long. The CDR3: CASSSGTGAMSPLHF. In DNA, the CDR3 is TGTGCCAGCAGCTCCGGGACAGGGGCAATGTCACCCCTCCACTTT.

This clonotype has only a few counts. The rearrangement links TRBV7-2 to TRBJ2-3; 7 bases line up with TRBD2. V was clipped by 5 bases and J by 5 bases; unmatched bases: 10. CDR1 SGHTA and CDR2 FQGNSA come from the germline V gene. CDR3 length: 15 amino acids. In nucleotides, the CDR3 is TGTGCCAGCAGCCCTCGGCTGGGCGGGAGAGATACGCAGTATTTT. Amino acid sequence: CASSPRLGGRDTQYF.

This clonotype was counted many times. The chain uses TRBV3-1 and TRBJ2-2; no clear D. The V gene lost 4 bases and the J gene lost 4 bases, with 10 bases spanning the gap. Germline CDR1 reads LGHDT; CDR2 reads YNNKEL (reference sequence). The CDR3 sequence is 14 residues long. Written as DNA, the CDR3 is TGTGCCAGCAGCCGCATGGTTCGCACCGGGGAGCTGTTTTTT. Its translation is CASSRMVRTGELFF.

This clonotype was seen at least ten times. The V and J genes are TRBV27 and TRBJ2-1; tentative D call: TRBD2 (6 bases). Between the trimmed V and J ends, which lost 2 bases and 4 bases, there was a span of 12 bases. The length of the CDR3 is 15 residues. In germline, CDR1 is MNHEY, CDR2 SMNVEV (reference sequence). CDR3 in amino acids: CASSLGGTAYNEQFF. In DNA form, the CDR3 reads TGTGCCAGCAGTTTAGGCGGGACGGCTTACAATGAGCAGTTCTTC.